Below are 17 T cell receptor beta chains sequenced from a single sample in a study of cytomegalovirus exposure and HLA in healthy donors. PCR primers comprised 60 Vbeta and 13 Jbeta primers. Here immunoSEQ multiplex PCR was the method, and the copy in TCRdb shows in-frame clones only, minus some. The data show 110,000 to 150,000 clones, with about two thirds seen just once and 2% to 2.5% held by the top ten. Source material: PBMCs. The receptor source for this set is a man between 35 and 55 years old in good health and CMV-seronegative.

The J gene is TRBJ2-2, the V gene TRBV11-2; D remains unclear. The length of the CDR3 is 13 residues. Trimming cost V 5 bases and J 3 bases, with 7 bases left between them. Germline V gene data show CDR1 as SGHAT and CDR2 as FQNNGV. For the CDR3, the DNA is TGTGCCAGCAGCGAGTCTTACACCGGGGAGCTGTTTTTT. Encoded protein: CASSESYTGELFF.

This clone came up a few times. The gene calls are TRBV5-6 and TRBJ2-7; 7 bases match TRBD1. Germline CDR1 and CDR2: SGHDT and YYEEEE. With 2 bases clipped from V and 3 bases from J, the junction kept 5 bases outside the gene matches. The CDR3 sequence is 14 residues long. This CDR3 is CASSFRDRDYEQYF. The CDR3 DNA sequence: TGTGCCAGCAGCTTTAGGGACAGAGACTACGAGCAGTACTTC.

This chain links TRBV5-1 with TRBJ2-6; no definite D call. Per germline, CDR1 SGHRS and CDR2 YFSETQ. V was cut by 1 base and J by 0 bases, with 5 bases left in between. This CDR3 is built from 15 residues. Written as DNA, the CDR3 is TGCGCCAGCAGCTTGATTAGCTCTGGGGCCAACGTCCTGACTTTC. This codes for CASSLISSGANVLTF. The whole variable domain, filled in from reference TRBV5-1 and TRBJ2-6, reads KAGVTQTPRYLIKTRGQQVTLSCSPISGHRSVSWYQQTPGQGLQFLFEYFSETQRNKGNFPGRFSGRQFSNSRSEMNVSTLELGDSALYLCASSLISSGANVLTFGAGSRLTVL.

The chain is built from TRBV6-6 and TRBJ2-5, with TRBD2 identical over 7 bases. This CDR3 spans 16 amino acids. J lost 3 bases, V lost 0 bases, and 7 bases had no gene match. CDR1 MNHNY and CDR2 SVGAGI come from the germline V gene (reference sequence). For the CDR3, the DNA is TGTGCCAGCAGTTACTCGATAGGACTAGGGGAAGAGACCCAGTACTTC. Translated: CASSYSIGLGEETQYF.

This clone has only a few counts. V and J are TRBV19 and TRBJ2-7, with 11 positions matching TRBD2. This CDR3 comprises 16 residues. CDR1 LNHDA and CDR2 SQIVND come from the germline V gene (reference sequence). The junction had 10 bases not matched to a gene; V was cut back by 6 bases and J by 3 bases. CDR3 loop: CASRTTSGEPIYEQYF. As DNA, the CDR3 is TGTGCCAGTAGGACGACTAGCGGGGAACCCATCTACGAGCAGTACTTC.

V is TRBV7-3 and J is TRBJ2-7; unclear D gene. The CDR3 length is 13 residues. Between the trimmed V and J ends, which lost 2 bases and 10 bases, there was a span of 15 bases. Germline V gene data show CDR1 as SGHTA and CDR2 as FQGTGA. CDR3 DNA sequence: TGTGCCAGCAGCTTAGAGTCCTTTACGAGTCAGTACTTC. The encoded protein is CASSLESFTSQYF.

This clone was observed a few times. The chain has TRBV7-9 and TRBJ2-1, with 11 positions matching TRBD2. Germline V lookup: CDR1 SEHNR, CDR2 FQNEAQ (reference sequence). The J segment lost 3 bases and the V segment lost 5 bases, leaving 3 bases of the junction unmatched. CDR3 length: 15 amino acids. The CDR3 sequence: CASSVLAGDYNEQFF. The CDR3 nucleotides are TGTGCCAGCAGCGTACTAGCGGGAGACTACAATGAGCAGTTCTTC. Full variable domain (rest looked up from reference TRBV7-9 and TRBJ2-1): DTGVSQNPRHKITKRGQNVTFRCDPISEHNRLYWYRQTLGQGPEFLTYFQNEAQLEKSRLLSDRFSAERPKGSFSTLEIQRTEQGDSAMYLCASSVLAGDYNEQFFGPGTRLTVL.

The chain uses TRBV10-1 and TRBJ2-5, with 11 bases aligning to TRBD1. CDR3 size: 16 residues. The V gene end was trimmed by 10 bases and the J gene end by 5 bases; junction bases not matched to a gene: 15. In germline, CDR1 is WNHNN, CDR2 SYGVQD (reference sequence). CDR3 amino acids: CATQSRDRGGRETQYF. In DNA form, the CDR3 reads TGCGCCACCCAATCCCGGGACAGGGGGGGCAGGGAGACCCAGTACTTC.

The rearrangement uses TRBV9 and TRBJ2-3; TRBD1 matches 7 bases. The CDR3 has 13 residues. Germline V gene sequence: CDR1 SGDLS, CDR2 YYNGEE. The ends lost 3 bases at V and 4 bases at J; junction bases unmatched: 2. The CDR3 protein is CASSEGGPDTQYF. CDR3 DNA: TGTGCCAGCAGCGAAGGGGGCCCAGATACGCAGTATTTT.

The chain combines TRBV5-4 with TRBJ2-7, with a weak D call TRBD1 (6 bases). Trimming took 0 bases from V and 2 from J, leaving 15 bases between them. The germline gives CDR1 SGHNT, CDR2 YYREEE (reference sequence). CDR3 length: 16 residues. CDR3 sequence: CASSLVGQGSAYEQYF. In DNA, the CDR3 is TGTGCCAGCAGCTTGGTAGGGCAGGGGTCGGCCTACGAGCAGTACTTC.

The chain combines TRBV6-6 with TRBJ1-5; D unclear. Trimming cost V 6 bases and J 9 bases, with 18 bases left between them. The CDR3 is 14 amino acids. Germline V gene lookup returns CDR1 MNHNY and CDR2 SVGAGI (reference sequence). In DNA form, the CDR3 reads TGTGCCAGCAGCCCCGGGAAGCACATGGGGCCCCAGCATTTT. It specifies CASSPGKHMGPQHF.

The chain employs TRBV9 and TRBJ1-1, with 8 bases that match TRBD1. There are 15 residues in the CDR3. Germline CDR1 is SGDLS and CDR2 is YYNGEE. V trimming: 3 bases; J trimming: 1 base; junction bases outside the gene matches: 5. The CDR3 spells CASSGGQGGNTEAFF. Written as DNA, the CDR3 is TGTGCCAGCAGCGGAGGACAGGGTGGGAACACTGAAGCTTTCTTT.

The V call is TRBV19, the J call TRBJ1-6, with D tentatively TRBD1 (5 bases). The germline gives CDR1 LNHDA, CDR2 SQIVND (reference sequence). Trimming removed 3 bases from V and 8 bases from J, with 11 bases in between. This CDR3 contains 14 residues. CDR3 loop: CASSIGGSDSPLHF. CDR3 in DNA: TGTGCCAGTAGTATTGGGGGGTCGGATTCACCCCTCCACTTT.

V usage is TRBV18 and J usage is TRBJ2-7; TRBD1 is a possible D gene (6 bases). Trimming took off 5 bases at V and 3 bases at J, with 14 bases between the two ends. CDR3 length equals 14 residues. The germline V gene encodes CDR1 KGHSH and CDR2 LQKENI. The CDR3 reads CASSGTRTVYEQYF. The CDR3 nucleotides are TGTGCCAGCTCAGGCACCCGGACAGTCTACGAGCAGTACTTC.

The table lists this clone with a count of one. V usage is TRBV29-1 and J usage is TRBJ2-7, with TRBD2 matching 15 bases. CDR1 and CDR2 (germline): SQVTM, ANQGSEA. The CDR3 consists of 15 residues. With V trimmed by 3 bases and J by 3 bases, 3 bases remained unmatched. The CDR3 DNA follows: TGCAGCGTTGACTCGGGACTAGCGGGGGGCTACGAGCAGTACTTC. Its protein is CSVDSGLAGGYEQYF.

V gene TRBV5-4 combines with J gene TRBJ2-7, with 11 bases identical to TRBD2. This CDR3 spans 19 amino acids. The trim removed 0 bases at V and 3 bases at J, leaving 14 bases unmatched. From germline, CDR1 is SGHNT and CDR2 YYREEE (reference sequence). CDR3 sequence reads: CASSLDLTLLAGGNYEQYF. The CDR3 region has the DNA TGTGCCAGCAGCTTGGATTTGACTCTCCTAGCGGGGGGTAACTACGAGCAGTACTTC.

CDR3 nucleotides: TGTGCCAGCAGCCCCGGACAGGGGGCTTTGGAGACCCAGTACTTC. This sequence encodes CASSPGQGALETQYF. This rearrangement joins TRBV7-9 to TRBJ2-5; 11 bases agree with TRBD1. V gave up 5 bases and J gave up 5 bases; unmatched junction bases: 7. This CDR3 is 15 amino acids long. The germline gives CDR1 SEHNR, CDR2 FQNEAQ (reference sequence).